This T cell receptor beta chain was profiled in a study of STAT5B mutations in CD4+ large granular lymphocyte leukemia. The CDR3 is made up of 16 amino acids. Germline trimming cut 9 bases from V and 0 bases from J; bases unmatched to any gene: 13. In germline, CDR1 is SGHTA, CDR2 FQGNSA. Sequenced by immunoSEQ multiplex PCR; TCRdb stores in-frame clones only, minus some. This sample has tens of thousands of clones, with more than 80% found just once. Sequenced input: CD4+ T cells from blood buffy coats. The receptor was derived from a human donor in good health. The genes are TRBV7-2 and TRBJ2-7, with TRBD2 identical over 8 bases. CDR3 sequence (DNA): TGTGCCAGTGTCCAAGACCCCGGGACTAGCTCCTACGAGCAGTACTTC. Its protein product is CASVQDPGTSSYEQYF.